Given below is one TCR beta chain in context. The antigen remains undetermined. Trimming cost V 8 bases and J 8 bases, with 13 bases left between them. The CDR3 contains 12 residues. In germline, CDR1 is LNHDA, CDR2 SQIVND (reference sequence). Profiling relied on immunoSEQ multiplex PCR, and the TCRdb table lists in-frame clones only, not all of them. Altogether approximately 8,800 clones are present, over 70% being singletons, with the ten largest covering roughly 15%. This record belongs to a study of OX40 agonist ivuxolimab in advanced cancers. General study findings and limits: CD4+ and CD8+ blood T cells expanded clonally by week 6 at 0.1 to 3.0 mg/kg.

Sequences were derived from CD4+ or CD8+ T cells sorted from blood, sampled in a trial of the OX40 agonist ivuxolimab. The V and J genes are TRBV19 and TRBJ2-1; the D gene is possibly TRBD2 (5 bases). The receptor was isolated from an adult with an advanced solid tumor such as melanoma, head and neck, liver or kidney cancer. The chain's CDR3 is CASLNEGHEQFF. In nucleotides, the CDR3 is TGTGCCAGTCTCAATGAGGGCCATGAGCAGTTCTTC.